This T cell receptor (beta chain) was sequenced in a study of blood T cell repertoires in COVID-19. At the level of the study: PBMCs, B-cell-depleted T cells, or T cells were the source of the cDNA or gDNA that made up the material.

Original handling: Amplification with reference gene primers provided the estimates of nucleated cell counts. The table came from immunoSEQ multiplex PCR; TCRdb's copy has only in-frame clones and leaves some out. V and J calls plus clone size are reproduced from that table; the DNA served to infer D and trimming. The sample consists of roughly 320,000 clones, 85% to 90% of them appearing once. Trimming at V came to 5 bases and at J to 4 bases, leaving 7 bases not matched to a gene. Germline CDR1 reads SGHTA; CDR2 reads FQGNSA. CDR3 size: 14 residues. Seattle-derived patients entered the study during active infection and were followed longitudinally.

This chain joins TRBV7-2 and TRBJ1-2, with TRBD1 matching over 7 bases. The TCR comes from a woman in her fifties or sixties with COVID-19, enrolled during active disease. Input material: peripheral blood. The CDR3 here is CASSRSGDSYGYTF. CDR3 nucleotide sequence: TGTGCCAGCAGCCGGAGTGGGGACAGCTATGGCTACACCTTC.